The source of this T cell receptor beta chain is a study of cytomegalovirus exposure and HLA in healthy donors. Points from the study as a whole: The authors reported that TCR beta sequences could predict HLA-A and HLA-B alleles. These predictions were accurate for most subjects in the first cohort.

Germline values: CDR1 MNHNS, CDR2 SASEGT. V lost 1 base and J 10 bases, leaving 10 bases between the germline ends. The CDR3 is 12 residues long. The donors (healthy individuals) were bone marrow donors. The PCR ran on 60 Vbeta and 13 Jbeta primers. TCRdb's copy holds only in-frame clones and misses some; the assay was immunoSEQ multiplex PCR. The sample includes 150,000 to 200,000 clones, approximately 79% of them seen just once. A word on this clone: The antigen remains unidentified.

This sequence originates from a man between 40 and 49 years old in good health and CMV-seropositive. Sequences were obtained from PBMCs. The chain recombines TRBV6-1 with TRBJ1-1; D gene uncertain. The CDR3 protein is CASSEGRRGAFF. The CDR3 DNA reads TGTGCCAGCAGTGAAGGTCGTCGGGGAGCTTTCTTT.